These T cell receptor beta chains were read from a single sample in a study of blood T cell repertoires in COVID-19. The assay was immunoSEQ multiplex PCR, and TCRdb's table has in-frame clones only and misses some. The table has some 290,000 clones, approximately 90% seen once; the top ten hold under 3%. The sample consisted of PBMCs or T cells enriched from blood (not recorded which). The receptors derive from a middle-aged woman with acute COVID-19. Each CDR3 is given with its conserved first and last residue. The D gene is left open where the match is weak. Rows give clone size only sometimes, using once, few, many, or a class for an expanded clone.

clone_size	d_call	v_call	j_call	cdr3_nt	cdr3_aa
NA	TRBD1	TRBV2	TRBJ1-2	TGTGCCAGCAGTGGCAGGGGGGACTATGGCTACACCTTC	CASSGRGDYGYTF
NA	NA	TRBV25-1	TRBJ2-7	TGTGCCAGCACTCCCGGAGGGCACGAGCAGTACTTC	CASTPGGHEQYF
NA	NA	TRBV7-9	TRBJ1-5	TGTGCCAGCAGTCCCGGGGAGGGGAGATATCAGCCCCAGCATTTT	CASSPGEGRYQPQHF
NA	TRBD2	TRBV9	TRBJ2-3	TGTGCCAGCAGCGTAGGGGGACTAGCGGGAGTGGCAGATACGCAGTATTTT	CASSVGGLAGVADTQYF
NA	TRBD2	TRBV27	TRBJ2-1	TGTGCCACCCTAGCGGGGGCTCAGGATGAGCAGTTCTTC	CATLAGAQDEQFF
NA	NA	TRBV6-5	TRBJ1-5	TGTGCCAGCAGTTACAGGGGGAATCAGCCCCAGCATTTT	CASSYRGNQPQHF
NA	TRBD2	TRBV7-2	TRBJ2-7	TGTGCCAGCAGCCTGACTAGCGGGAGCCACGAGCAGTACTTC	CASSLTSGSHEQYF
NA	TRBD2	TRBV4-1	TRBJ2-1	TGCGCCAGCAGCACCCTAGCGGGGGGAGAAGAGCAGTTCTTC	CASSTLAGGEEQFF
NA	TRBD1	TRBV30	TRBJ1-4	TGTGCCTGGAGTGCCCCCTACAGGGGGACGAGTGGGAAACTGTTTTTT	CAWSAPYRGTSGKLFF
NA	NA	TRBV23-1	TRBJ2-1	TGCGCCAGCAGTCAACCTAGATTCGGCTCCCCATATCACTCCTACAATGAGCAGTTCTTC	CASSQPRFGSPYHSYNEQFF
NA	TRBD1	TRBV30	TRBJ1-2	TGTGCCTGGGGACAGGGGGCGTCGAACTATGGCTACACCTTC	CAWGQGASNYGYTF
NA	TRBD1	TRBV28	TRBJ1-6	TGTGCCAGCAGTCCCAAGACAGGGACCTATTCACCCCTCCACTTT	CASSPKTGTYSPLHF
NA	TRBD2	TRBV9	TRBJ2-5	TGTGCCAGCAGCGCTCTGCTAGCGGGAGAAGAGACCCAGTACTTC	CASSALLAGEETQYF
few	NA	TRBV28	TRBJ1-6	TGTGCCAGCAGACATACAGGGATCGGCAATTCACCCCTCCACTTT	CASRHTGIGNSPLHF
NA	TRBD1	TRBV18	TRBJ2-3	TGTGCCAGCTCTCCAGGGACAGGTCCCACAGATACGCAGTATTTT	CASSPGTGPTDTQYF
NA	TRBD1	TRBV11-1	TRBJ2-1	TGTGCCAGCAGCTCAGGGGGAATCCTCAATGAGCAGTTCTTC	CASSSGGILNEQFF
NA	NA	TRBV5-1	TRBJ2-7	TGCGCCAGCAGCTTGATGGGGGGGCCAAGAGAGCAGTACTTC	CASSLMGGPREQYF
NA	TRBD1	TRBV7-2	TRBJ2-7	TGTGCCAGCAGCTTTACGCGCCGGGACAGGGCCCACGAGCAGTACTTC	CASSFTRRDRAHEQYF
once	NA	TRBV12-3/TRBV12-4	TRBJ1-1	TGTGCCAGCAGGAGACCCCAGGGGTTGGGAGCTTTCTTT	CASRRPQGLGAFF
few	TRBD2	TRBV9	TRBJ2-7	TGTGCCAGCAGCGTAGGCCGAGGGGACTACGCCGAGCAGTACTTC	CASSVGRGDYAEQYF
NA	NA	TRBV7-9	TRBJ1-5	TGTGCCAGCAGCTTGACCGGGACAAGCAATCAGCCCCAGCATTTT	CASSLTGTSNQPQHF
NA	TRBD1	TRBV6-5	TRBJ1-6	TGTGCCAGCAGTTCGCGGACAGGGGACAATTCACCCCTCCACTTT	CASSSRTGDNSPLHF
NA	TRBD1	TRBV30	TRBJ2-1	TGTGCCTGGAAACCCCCCGGGACAGGGGGCTTGAATGAGCAGTTCTTC	CAWKPPGTGGLNEQFF
NA	NA	TRBV3-1/TRBV3-2	TRBJ1-1	TGTGCCAGCAGCCAAGTTCAGCGGAACACTGAAGCTTTCTTT	CASSQVQRNTEAFF
NA	NA	TRBV18	TRBJ1-2	TGTGCCAGCTCACGCTCAATGGAAGGGGAGGACTATGGCTACACCTTC	CASSRSMEGEDYGYTF
NA	TRBD2	TRBV14	TRBJ2-2	TGTGCCAGCAGCCAAGAAGTAATAGCGGGGGGAAACACCGGGGAGCTGTTTTTT	CASSQEVIAGGNTGELFF
NA	TRBD1	TRBV24-1	TRBJ1-5	TGTGCCACCAGTGACCAAAAAACTACAGGGGGCCATCAGCCCCAGCATTTT	CATSDQKTTGGHQPQHF
NA	NA	TRBV2	TRBJ1-5	TGTGCCAGCAGCGGGCCCGGGGGGGGGTATAGCAATCAGCCCCAGCATTTT	CASSGPGGGYSNQPQHF
few	TRBD1	TRBV30	TRBJ2-7	TGTGCCTGGAGTGTAGGGACAGCCCCCTACGAGCAGTACTTC	CAWSVGTAPYEQYF
NA	NA	TRBV6-1	TRBJ2-7	TGTGCCAGCAGTGACGGTCGGAGGTGGCAATCCGAGCAGTACTTC	CASSDGRRWQSEQYF
NA	TRBD2	TRBV7-2	TRBJ2-5	TGTGCCAGCAGCTCCTATTTAAAGCGGGAGGGGCTTTTTGAGACCCAGTACTTC	CASSSYLKREGLFETQYF
NA	TRBD1	TRBV6-1	TRBJ2-2	TGTGCCAGCAGTGGTATGACAGGGGATAACACCGGGGAGCTGTTTTTT	CASSGMTGDNTGELFF
NA	NA	TRBV24-1	TRBJ2-2	TGTGCCACCAGTGATTTGTGGGGGGGCGGAAACACGAACACCGGGGAGCTGTTTTTT	CATSDLWGGGNTNTGELFF
once	NA	TRBV5-1	TRBJ1-4	TGCGCCAGCAGCTTAAGACCTCGAGGGACTAATGAAAAACTGTTTTTT	CASSLRPRGTNEKLFF
NA	NA	TRBV3-1/TRBV3-2	TRBJ1-1	TGTGCCAGCAGCCTCACCGGGGGGACTGAAGCTTTCTTT	CASSLTGGTEAFF
NA	NA	TRBV5-4	TRBJ2-6	TGTGCCAGCGCCAGGGCTGGGGCCAACGTCCTGACTTTC	CASARAGANVLTF
NA	NA	TRBV14	TRBJ2-7	TGTGCCAGCAGCCAACTACAGGGAACCGAGCAGTACTTC	CASSQLQGTEQYF
NA	TRBD1	TRBV18	TRBJ1-1	TGTGCCAGCCTAACGGACGGACAGGGGAAGACTGAAGCTTTCTTT	CASLTDGQGKTEAFF
NA	TRBD1	TRBV5-1	TRBJ1-1	TGCGCCAGCAGCTTGGTATACCGGGACAGCCGGAACACTGAAGCTTTCTTT	CASSLVYRDSRNTEAFF
NA	TRBD2	TRBV7-3	TRBJ2-3	TGTGCCAGCAGCTTAGCACCCAGCGGGAGTGTGGATACGCAGTATTTT	CASSLAPSGSVDTQYF
NA	TRBD1	TRBV7-6	TRBJ2-3	TGTGCCAGCAGCTCATCTCAGGGGGCCTTAAGCACAGATACGCAGTATTTT	CASSSSQGALSTDTQYF
NA	TRBD1	TRBV5-1	TRBJ1-4	TGCGCCAGCAGCTGGGCGACAGGGCCTAATGAAAAACTGTTTTTT	CASSWATGPNEKLFF
NA	TRBD2	TRBV19	TRBJ2-5	TGTGCCAGTAGTAAAACGCTAGCGGGAGCCCAAGAGACCCAGTACTTC	CASSKTLAGAQETQYF
NA	TRBD1	TRBV2	TRBJ2-1	TGTGCCAGCACTGGGACAGGGGGCGCTACCTACAATGAGCAGTTCTTC	CASTGTGGATYNEQFF
NA	NA	TRBV7-7	TRBJ1-6	TGTGCCAGCAGGCCACCAGGGTGGCGACCCCTCCACTTT	CASRPPGWRPLHF
NA	NA	TRBV27	TRBJ1-2	TGTGCCAGCAGTCCGAGAGGGTACTATGGCTACACCTTC	CASSPRGYYGYTF